The 17 T cell receptor beta chains listed next were all sequenced from one sample in a study of CD8+ T cells in alopecia areata. RNA, once extracted, was reverse transcribed into cDNA for use as the sequencing template. Generated by immunoSEQ multiplex PCR, the TCRdb table keeps only in-frame clones and is missing some. The sample lists about 180,000 clones, roughly 59% occurring once. Here the sequenced sample was CD4+ T cells sorted from blood, taken at week 0. The receptors derive from a human donor with alopecia areata.

This clone was detected a few times. The CDR3 DNA follows: TGTGCCTGGAGTGTACCGGGACTAGGGAACAATGAGCAGTTCTTC. It codes for CAWSVPGLGNNEQFF. The V and J genes are TRBV30 and TRBJ2-1; 8 positions match TRBD2. Germline V gene data show CDR1 as GTSNPN and CDR2 as SVGIG (reference sequence). Trimming took 0 bases from V and 5 from J; bases not matched to a gene: 6. This CDR3 contains 15 residues. Full variable domain (missing parts from reference TRBV30 and TRBJ2-1): SQTIHQWPATLVQPVGSPLSLECTVEGTSNPNLYWYRQAAGRGLQLLFYSVGIGQISSEVPQNLSASRPQDRQFILSSKKLLLSDSGFYLCAWSVPGLGNNEQFFGPGTRLTVL.

This chain joins TRBV30 and TRBJ1-4; TRBD1 might be the D (5 bases). This CDR3 region has 15 residues. CDR1 GTSNPN and CDR2 SVGIG come from the germline V gene (reference sequence). With 0 bases removed from V and 10 bases from J, the gap between germline ends came to 18 bases. CDR3 DNA: TGTGCCTGGAGTGTACCTGGCCAGGGCGGGGGAAAACTGTTTTTT. Translated, it gives CAWSVPGQGGGKLFF.

The chain recombines TRBV4-3 with TRBJ2-7; TRBD2 aligns across 11 bases. The V and J ends lost 3 bases and 0 bases, in that order; junction bases with no gene match: 10. The CDR3 length is 18 residues. CDR1 LGHNA and CDR2 YSLEER come from the germline V gene. CDR3 in DNA: TGCGCCAGCAGCCAGGGAACTAGACTAGCGGGAACCTCCTACGAGCAGTACTTC. Its translation is CASSQGTRLAGTSYEQYF.

This clone was seen more than once but under ten times. The chain carries TRBV15 and TRBJ2-3; the D gene is possibly TRBD2 (7 bases). Trimming took 0 bases from V and 1 from J, leaving 14 bases between them. The V gene's germline CDR1 is LNHNV and CDR2 YYDKDF (reference sequence). This CDR3 has 17 amino acids. The CDR3 region is CATSRDLGRGRTDTQYF. The CDR3 DNA sequence: TGTGCCACCAGCAGAGATCTTGGGCGGGGGCGCACAGATACGCAGTATTTT.

The chain recombines TRBV29-1 with TRBJ1-5; 9 nucleotides match TRBD1. CDR1 is SQVTM, CDR2 ANQGSEA, per germline. The CDR3 covers 14 residues. The V segment lost 6 bases and the J segment 5 bases; nucleotides outside the gene matches: 8. In DNA, the CDR3 is TGCAGCGTACACCCGGGACAGGGATATCAGCCCCAGCATTTT. Translated: CSVHPGQGYQPQHF.

CDR3: CASSPRTLTGELFF. CDR3 nucleotides: TGTGCCAGCAGCCCGAGGACTCTAACCGGGGAGCTGTTTTTT. The chain carries TRBV7-9 and TRBJ2-2; weak D call: TRBD2 (5 bases). CDR3 size: 14 residues. The germline gives CDR1 SEHNR, CDR2 FQNEAQ (reference sequence). Trimming stripped 5 bases from V and 5 bases from J, with 12 bases between. Combining the CDR3 with reference TRBV7-9 and TRBJ2-2 gives the whole variable domain DTGVSQNPRHKITKRGQNVTFRCDPISEHNRLYWYRQTLGQGPEFLTYFQNEAQLEKSRLLSDRFSAERPKGSFSTLEIQRTEQGDSAMYLCASSPRTLTGELFFGEGSRLTVL.

This rearrangement joins TRBV29-1 to TRBJ1-5; D remains ambiguous. The ends were cut back, 7 bases at V and 3 bases at J, with 10 bases in the middle. Looked up from germline, CDR1 is SQVTM and CDR2 is ANQGSEA. The CDR3 is made up of 12 amino acids. In nucleotides, the CDR3 is TGCAGCGCCGGCGGGTCCAATCAGCCCCAGCATTTT. It encodes CSAGGSNQPQHF.

In this sample, this clone turned up once. V usage is TRBV11-1 and J usage is TRBJ1-1, with D unclear. Trimming removed 5 bases at V and 11 bases at J, with 12 bases between. There are 11 residues in the CDR3. The germline V gene has CDR1 SGHAT and CDR2 FQDESV (reference sequence). For the CDR3, the DNA is TGTGCCAGCAGCCAGTGGGATAACGCTTTCTTT. The encoded protein is CASSQWDNAFF.

This clone was seen a few times. The rearrangement joins TRBV9 to TRBJ2-1; the D call may be TRBD1 or TRBD2 (5 bases each). The CDR3 spans 13 residues. V lost 0 bases and J 9 bases, leaving 10 bases between the germline ends. The germline CDR1 and CDR2 sequences are SGDLS and YYNGEE. CDR3 in DNA: TGTGCCAGCAGCGTAGGCCCAGGGAGTGAGCAGTTCTTC. Translation gives CASSVGPGSEQFF.

This clone has more than one count but fewer than ten. CDR3 sequence reads: CASSDGGHSNTEAFF. CDR3 bases: TGTGCCAGCAGTGATGGGGGACACTCGAACACTGAAGCTTTCTTT. The genes are TRBV2 and TRBJ1-1, with a possible D match to TRBD1 (6 bases). Germline V gives CDR1 SNHLY, CDR2 FYNNEI. With 3 bases removed from V and 1 base from J, the gap between germline ends came to 12 bases. The CDR3 runs to 15 residues.

This clone was recorded once. In DNA, the CDR3 is TGCGCCAGCAGTGTGGCGCAGAGCTCCTACGAGCAGTACTTC. It yields the protein CASSVAQSSYEQYF. The chain employs TRBV10-2 and TRBJ2-7; D call uncertain. Looked up from germline, CDR1 is WSHSY and CDR2 is SAAADI. Trimming removed 4 bases from V and 0 bases from J, with 10 bases in between. CDR3 length equals 14 residues.

In this sample, this clone turned up a few times. This chain uses TRBV7-2 with TRBJ2-7; D uncertain. V lost 4 bases and J lost 3, with 7 bases in between. The CDR3 spans 12 residues. The V gene's germline CDR1 is SGHTA and CDR2 FQGNSA. Here the CDR3 reads CASSSNYYEQYF. Written as DNA, the CDR3 is TGTGCCAGCAGCTCCAATTACTACGAGCAGTACTTC.

CDR3 sequence reads: CASSHDGEDTQYF. The DNA of the CDR3 is TGCGCCAGCAGCCACGATGGGGAAGATACGCAGTATTTT. The gene calls are TRBV4-3 and TRBJ2-3; D not certain. Germline loops: CDR1 LGHNA, CDR2 YSLEER. V lost 3 bases and J lost 5, with 9 bases in between. The CDR3 sequence is 13 residues long.

In its sample, this clone was seen many times. The V gene is TRBV7-3, the J gene TRBJ1-6; 7 bases are a match to TRBD1. Losses at the gene ends were 5 bases for V and 5 bases for J; bases not matched to a gene: 6. The CDR3 sequence is 15 residues long. Germline CDR1 and CDR2: SGHTA and FQGTGA. The DNA of the CDR3 is TGTGCCAGCAGCCGTGACAGGGACCATAATTCACCCCTCCACTTT. Translating gives CASSRDRDHNSPLHF.

The rearrangement uses TRBV2 and TRBJ2-3; D unclear. The CDR3 is 13 residues long. The V gene's germline CDR1 is SNHLY and CDR2 FYNNEI. Trimming removed 4 bases from V and 0 bases from J, with 5 bases in between. Here the CDR3 reads CASSGGSTDTQYF. The CDR3 nucleotides are TGTGCCAGCAGTGGAGGTAGCACAGATACGCAGTATTTT.

This clone was recorded only once. In DNA, the CDR3 is TGCGCCAGCAGCACGGGACAGGGAGAGACCCAGTACTTC. This translates into CASSTGQGETQYF. The rearrangement links TRBV5-1 to TRBJ2-5; 9 nucleotides agree with TRBD1. Trimming removed 4 bases from V and 4 bases from J; junction bases left unmatched: 2. The CDR3 runs 13 residues. Germline CDR1 and CDR2: SGHRS and YFSETQ.

V usage is TRBV4-1 and J usage is TRBJ2-3; no clear D gene. Germline CDR1 MGHRA, CDR2 YSYEKL. This CDR3 has 14 amino acids. V was trimmed by 4 bases and J by 1 base, leaving 9 bases between them. Written as DNA, the CDR3 is TGCGCCAGCAGCCTTGATCTCCGCACAGATACGCAGTATTTT. Encoded protein: CASSLDLRTDTQYF.